The 10 T cell receptor beta chains below all came from one sample that was sequenced in a study of shared clonotypes between healthy human individuals (dated by TCRdb to the early 2020s). The protocol used for the library was the immunoSEQ multiplex PCR assay. TCRdb holds this immuneACCESS table with in-frame rearrangements only. Some clones are missing; in checked studies, unresolved V genes explain under half, and the rest has no known cause. A total of 2 million or so clones appear in this sample, roughly 96% of them only once. The top ten clones comprise roughly 0.13% of the sample. Sequenced: naive CD4+ T cells sorted from blood. The intended sense of this specimen's cell subset or site label: CD45RA+ positively selected. The receptor source for this set is a man younger than 35 in good health.

The V and J genes are TRBV4-2 and TRBJ2-3; no firm D call. The CDR3 length is 13 residues. Germline-derived CDR1 and CDR2 are LGHNA and YNFKEQ. V was cut by 8 bases and J by 4 bases, with 13 bases left in between. The CDR3 DNA follows: TGTGCCAGCGCATCCCTAATTTCAGATACGCAGTATTTT. Protein: CASASLISDTQYF.

The chain couples TRBV13 to TRBJ2-7; 11 nucleotides line up with TRBD1. V dropped 0 bases and J dropped 3; count of bases not matched to a gene: 4. Germline assignment: CDR1 PRHDT and CDR2 FYEKMQ (reference sequence). The CDR3 is 16 residues long. The CDR3 protein is CASSLGTGTGGYEQYF. DNA for the CDR3: TGTGCCAGCAGCTTAGGCACCGGGACAGGGGGCTACGAGCAGTACTTC.

The chain employs TRBV15 and TRBJ2-7; D ambiguous. V lost 0 bases, J lost 0 bases, and 12 bases lay in between. The CDR3 sequence is 16 residues long. Germline lookup yields CDR1 LNHNV and CDR2 YYDKDF (reference sequence). The CDR3 sequence is CATSRDYGSSSYEQYF. As DNA, the CDR3 is TGTGCCACCAGCAGAGATTATGGGTCTTCCTCCTACGAGCAGTACTTC.

The chain is built from TRBV30 and TRBJ2-1; D unresolved. The germline V and J ends were trimmed by 4 bases and 4 bases, with 14 bases remaining between them. Germline V lookup: CDR1 GTSNPN, CDR2 SVGIG (reference sequence). The CDR3 is 14 amino acids. The CDR3 DNA follows: TGTGCCTGGAAGGAGCGACAAGCGTACAATGAGCAGTTCTTC. Its protein product is CAWKERQAYNEQFF.

This clone came up once. The V gene is TRBV30, the J gene TRBJ2-7, with D maybe TRBD2 (7 bases). Germline values: CDR1 GTSNPN, CDR2 SVGIG (reference sequence). There are 16 residues in the CDR3. The ends were cut back, 3 bases at V and 1 base at J, with 19 bases in the middle. CDR3: CAWSPRGAGVSYEQYF. The CDR3 region has the DNA TGTGCCTGGAGCCCCCGGGGGGCAGGGGTGTCCTACGAGCAGTACTTC.

Worth noting for this clone: Different DNA sequences within this sample yield the same CDR3. The V and J genes are TRBV7-6 and TRBJ2-3; no definite D call. The CDR3 totals 14 residues. V was pared by 1 base and J by 4 bases, with 9 bases between. CDR1 and CDR2 from the germline V gene are SGHVS and FNYEAQ. The CDR3 protein is CASSLGRTADTQYF. The CDR3 coding sequence is TGTGCCAGCAGCTTAGGGCGGACCGCAGATACGCAGTATTTT.

The chain joins TRBV7-9 to TRBJ1-2, with 8 bases that match TRBD1. The V gene end was trimmed by 5 bases and the J gene end by 8 bases; junction bases not matched to a gene: 16. The germline V gene has CDR1 SEHNR and CDR2 FQNEAQ (reference sequence). The length of the CDR3 is 16 residues. CDR3 bases: TGTGCCAGCAGCATATCTACACAACCAGGGGGCCGGGGCTACACCTTC. The encoded protein is CASSISTQPGGRGYTF.

The chain has TRBV5-1 and TRBJ1-2; D remains unclear. Between the trimmed V and J ends, which lost 0 bases and 8 bases, there was a span of 14 bases. CDR1 and CDR2 (germline): SGHRS, YFSETQ. The CDR3 contains 14 residues. CDR3 sequence: CASSLESSGWGYTF. CDR3 nucleotide sequence: TGCGCCAGCAGCTTGGAAAGCTCCGGATGGGGCTACACCTTC.

The V and J genes are TRBV6-6 and TRBJ1-6; D unclear. The CDR3 consists of 13 residues. With 6 bases removed from V and 5 bases from J, the gap between germline ends came to 8 bases. From germline, CDR1 is MNHNY and CDR2 SVGAGI (reference sequence). The CDR3 is CASSGSNNSPLHF. The CDR3 DNA is TGTGCCAGCAGCGGCAGCAATAATTCACCCCTCCACTTT.

The rearrangement uses TRBV7-3 and TRBJ1-1, with D possibly matching TRBD1 (6 bases). V was pared by 0 bases and J by 0 bases, with 8 bases between. Germline V lookup: CDR1 SGHTA, CDR2 FQGTGA. This CDR3 has 15 amino acids. CDR3 sequence: CASSLTSGVNTEAFF. Here the CDR3 DNA reads TGTGCCAGCAGCTTAACGTCAGGGGTGAACACTGAAGCTTTCTTT.